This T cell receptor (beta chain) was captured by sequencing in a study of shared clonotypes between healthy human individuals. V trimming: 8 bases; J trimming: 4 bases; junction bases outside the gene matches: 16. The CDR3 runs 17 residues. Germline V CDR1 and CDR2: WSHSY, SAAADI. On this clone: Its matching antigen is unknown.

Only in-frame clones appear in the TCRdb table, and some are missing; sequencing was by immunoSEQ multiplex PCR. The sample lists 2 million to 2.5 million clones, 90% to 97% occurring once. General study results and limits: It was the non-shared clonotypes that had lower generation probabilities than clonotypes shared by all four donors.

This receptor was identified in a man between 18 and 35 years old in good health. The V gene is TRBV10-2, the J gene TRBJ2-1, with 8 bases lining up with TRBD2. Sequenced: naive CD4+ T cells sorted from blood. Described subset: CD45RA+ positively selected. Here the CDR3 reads CASLAGMGSGTYNEQFF. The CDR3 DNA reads TGCGCCAGCCTAGCGGGTATGGGTAGCGGGACGTACAATGAGCAGTTCTTC.